Sequencing of this TCR beta chain was carried out in a study of cytomegalovirus exposure and HLA in healthy donors. Study-level findings and limits: The study recorded 160 or so TCR beta chains that were cytomegalovirus-associated. Reported performance of the classifier showed diagnosis of cytomegalovirus status with high specificity and sensitivity.

Vbeta (60) and Jbeta (13) primers were used in the PCR. The data were produced by immunoSEQ multiplex PCR, yet TCRdb's version contains in-frame clones alone and is incomplete. The table shows over 150,000 clones, with around 75% occurring only once. While unrecorded immune exposures were likely, the donors were nominally healthy when sampled. This CDR3 has 14 amino acids. Germline V CDR1 and CDR2: MNHEY, SMNVEV (reference sequence). Trimming took 1 base from V and 7 from J, leaving 14 bases between them. In regard to this clone: Its antigen remains unidentified.

Sequenced material: PBMCs. The source of this sequence is a man younger than 35 in good health and CMV-seronegative. The rearrangement uses TRBV27 and TRBJ2-7; D remains ambiguous. CDR3 sequence: CASSLFNHREEQYF. Here the CDR3 DNA reads TGTGCCAGCAGTTTATTTAACCACCGAGAGGAGCAGTACTTC.